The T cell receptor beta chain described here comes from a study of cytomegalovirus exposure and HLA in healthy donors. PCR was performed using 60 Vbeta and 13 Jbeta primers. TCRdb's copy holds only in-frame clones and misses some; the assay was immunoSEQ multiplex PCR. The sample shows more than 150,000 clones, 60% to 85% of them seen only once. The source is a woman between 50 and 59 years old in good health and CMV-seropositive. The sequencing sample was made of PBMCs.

CDR3 residues: CASSPIAGTTYEQYF. The CDR3 DNA sequence: TGTGCCAGCAGCCCCATAGCGGGAACGACCTACGAGCAGTACTTC. The rearrangement joins TRBV7-4 to TRBJ2-7; 8 nucleotides match TRBD2. The CDR3 length is 15 residues. The V and J ends lost 5 bases and 2 bases, in that order; junction bases with no gene match: 8. The germline gives CDR1 SGHVT, CDR2 SQSDAQ.